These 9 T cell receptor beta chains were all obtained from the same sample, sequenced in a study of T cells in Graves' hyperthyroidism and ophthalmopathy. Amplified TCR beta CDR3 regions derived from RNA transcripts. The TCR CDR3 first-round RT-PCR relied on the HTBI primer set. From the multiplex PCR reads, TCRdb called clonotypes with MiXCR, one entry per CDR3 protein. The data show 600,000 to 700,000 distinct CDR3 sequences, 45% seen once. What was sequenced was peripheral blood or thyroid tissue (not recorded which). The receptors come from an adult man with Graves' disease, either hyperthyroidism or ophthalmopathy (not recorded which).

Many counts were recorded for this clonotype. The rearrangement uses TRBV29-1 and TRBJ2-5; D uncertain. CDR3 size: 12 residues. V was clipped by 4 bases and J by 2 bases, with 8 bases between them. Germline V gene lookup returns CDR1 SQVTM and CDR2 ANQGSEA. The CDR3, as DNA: TGCAGCGTTGGTCAGTTACAAGAGACCCAGTACTTC. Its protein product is CSVGQLQETQYF.

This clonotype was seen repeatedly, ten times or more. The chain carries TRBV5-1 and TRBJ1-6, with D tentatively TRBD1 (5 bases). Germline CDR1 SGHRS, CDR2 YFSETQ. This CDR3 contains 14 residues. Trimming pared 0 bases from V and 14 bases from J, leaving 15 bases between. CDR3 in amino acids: CASSLAAGELTLHF. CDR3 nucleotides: TGCGCCAGCAGCTTGGCCGCGGGGGAACTTACCCTCCACTTT.

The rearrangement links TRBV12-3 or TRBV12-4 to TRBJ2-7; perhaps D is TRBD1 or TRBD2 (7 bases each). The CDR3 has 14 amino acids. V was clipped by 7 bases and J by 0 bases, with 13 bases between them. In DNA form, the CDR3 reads TGTGCCAGCACTGGGAGGGGGCTCTCCTACGAGCAGTACTTC. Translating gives CASTGRGLSYEQYF.

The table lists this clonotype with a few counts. The CDR3 here is CASSERGADTEAFF. CDR3 coding DNA: TGTGCCAGCAGTGAAAGGGGGGCCGACACTGAAGCTTTCTTT. The genes are TRBV2 and TRBJ1-1; possible D gene TRBD1, 6 bases. Trimming took 2 bases from V and 3 from J, leaving 10 bases between them. CDR1 SNHLY and CDR2 FYNNEI come from the germline V gene. The CDR3 is 14 residues long.

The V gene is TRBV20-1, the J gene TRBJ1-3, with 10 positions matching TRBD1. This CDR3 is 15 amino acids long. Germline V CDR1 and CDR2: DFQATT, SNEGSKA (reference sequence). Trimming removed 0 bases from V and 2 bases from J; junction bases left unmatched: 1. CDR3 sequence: CSARDDRGPGNTIYF. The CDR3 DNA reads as TGCAGTGCTAGAGACGACAGGGGGCCTGGAAACACCATATATTTT.

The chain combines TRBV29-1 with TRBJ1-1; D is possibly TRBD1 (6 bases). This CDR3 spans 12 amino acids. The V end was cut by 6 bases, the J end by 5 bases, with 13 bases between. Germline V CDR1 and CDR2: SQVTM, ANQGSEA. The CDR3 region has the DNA TGCAGCGTGGCCAAACAGGGAACTGAAGCTTTCTTT. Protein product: CSVAKQGTEAFF.

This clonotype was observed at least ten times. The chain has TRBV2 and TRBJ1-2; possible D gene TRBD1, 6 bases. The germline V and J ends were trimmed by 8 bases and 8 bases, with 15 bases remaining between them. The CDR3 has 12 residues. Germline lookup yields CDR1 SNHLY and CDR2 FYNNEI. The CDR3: CASESGAGGYTF. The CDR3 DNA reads TGTGCCAGCGAGTCAGGGGCAGGAGGCTACACCTTC. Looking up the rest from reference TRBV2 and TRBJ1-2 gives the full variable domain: EPEVTQTPSHQVTQMGQEVILRCVPISNHLYFYWYRQILGQKVEFLVSFYNNEISEKSEIFDDQFSVERPDGSNFTLKIRSTKLEDSAMYFCASESGAGGYTFGSGTRLTVV.

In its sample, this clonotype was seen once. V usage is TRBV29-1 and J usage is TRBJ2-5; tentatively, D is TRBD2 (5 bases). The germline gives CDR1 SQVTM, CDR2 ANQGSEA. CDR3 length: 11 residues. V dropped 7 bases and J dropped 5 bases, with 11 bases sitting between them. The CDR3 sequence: CSAEGTETQYF. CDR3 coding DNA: TGCAGCGCAGAGGGTACCGAGACCCAGTACTTC.

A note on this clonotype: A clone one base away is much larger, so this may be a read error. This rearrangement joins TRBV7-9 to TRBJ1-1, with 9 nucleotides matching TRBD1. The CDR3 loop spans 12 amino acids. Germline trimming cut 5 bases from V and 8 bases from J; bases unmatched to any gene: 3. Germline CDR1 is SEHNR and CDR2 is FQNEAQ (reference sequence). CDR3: CASSQGTGEAFF. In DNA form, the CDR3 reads TGTGCCAGCAGCCAAGGGACAGGGGAAGCTTTCTTT. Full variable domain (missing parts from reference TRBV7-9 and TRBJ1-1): DTGVSQNPRHKITKRGQNVTFRCDPISEHNRLYWYRQTLGQGPEFLTYFQNEAQLEKSRLLSDRFSAERPKGSFSTLEIQRTEQGDSAMYLCASSQGTGEAFFGQGTRLTVV.